These 3 T cell receptor beta chains were sequenced from one sample in a study of immune cell composition in non-small cell lung cancer. The normal lung sample lay at least 3 cm, and maximally far, from the tumour. Profiled with immunoSEQ multiplex PCR; TCRdb holds only in-frame clones, not every one. The repertoire holds fewer than 20,000 clones, with around four fifths as singletons. This sample was also put to use in a study of CD4 T cells in lung cancer.

The material sequenced was non-adjacent lung tissue. All receptors derive from a human donor with non-small cell lung cancer.

CDR3: CASSPRLAGVIYEQYF. CDR3 in DNA: TGTGCCAGCAGCCCAAGACTAGCGGGGGTAATTTACGAGCAGTACTTC. The J gene is TRBJ2-7, the V gene TRBV7-2; TRBD2 matches 12 bases. The CDR3 is 16 residues long. V was clipped by 5 bases and J by 4 bases; unmatched bases: 9. CDR1 and CDR2 (germline): SGHTA, FQGNSA.

The V gene is TRBV5-1, the J gene TRBJ2-1; no definite D call. Germline values: CDR1 SGHRS, CDR2 YFSETQ. The germline V and J ends were trimmed by 2 bases and 7 bases, with 7 bases remaining between them. The CDR3 sequence is 12 residues long. CDR3 in amino acids: CASSFDGNEQFF. The CDR3 DNA is TGCGCCAGCAGCTTCGATGGTAATGAGCAGTTCTTC.

This sequence joins TRBV9 and TRBJ1-6; TRBD1 matches at 8 bases. J lost 4 bases, V lost 1 base, and 1 base had no gene match. The CDR3 is made up of 15 amino acids. The germline gives CDR1 SGDLS, CDR2 YYNGEE. This chain's CDR3 is CASSVRQGYNSPLHF. The CDR3 coding sequence is TGTGCCAGCAGCGTAAGACAGGGGTATAATTCACCCCTCCACTTT.